Following are 10 T cell receptor beta chains from one sample sequenced in a study of immune cell composition in non-small cell lung cancer. Assay: immunoSEQ multiplex PCR; the TCRdb copy retains only in-frame clones and omits some. The sample lists a few thousand clones, about two thirds occurring once. The sequencing sample was made of lung tumor tissue. These receptors originate from a human donor with non-small cell lung cancer.

The rearrangement links TRBV6-5 to TRBJ1-2, with D possibly TRBD1 on 6 matching bases. The CDR3 loop spans 15 amino acids. V gave up 5 bases and J gave up 6 bases, with 19 bases separating them. Germline CDR1 reads MNHEY; CDR2 reads SVGAGI. This chain's CDR3 is CASSPGDRFQDGYTF. The DNA for the CDR3 is TGTGCCAGCAGTCCGGGTGACAGGTTTCAGGATGGCTACACCTTC.

The chain has TRBV10-3 and TRBJ2-1; D possibly corresponds to TRBD1 (8 bases). Germline V gives CDR1 ENHRY, CDR2 SYGVKD. Trimming cost V 3 bases and J 4 bases, with 19 bases left between them. The CDR3 has 17 amino acids. The CDR3 DNA follows: TGTGCCATCAGTGACCACAGGACAGGGAGGGGATACAATGAGCAGTTCTTC. Its protein is CAISDHRTGRGYNEQFF.

V gene TRBV18 combines with J gene TRBJ2-3; a weak D match, TRBD1 (5 bases). Per the germline V gene, CDR1 is KGHSH and CDR2 is LQKENI. V was clipped by 3 bases and J by 3 bases, with 13 bases between them. The CDR3 contains 15 residues. The CDR3 region is CASSPATETTDTQYF. For the CDR3, the DNA is TGTGCCAGCTCACCTGCGACAGAGACTACAGATACGCAGTATTTT.

The J gene is TRBJ1-5, the V gene TRBV5-5; D not resolved. V was pared by 3 bases and J by 3 bases, with 16 bases between. The V gene's germline CDR1 is SGHKS and CDR2 YYEKEE (reference sequence). CDR3 length: 16 amino acids. The CDR3 sequence is CASSSSVNVNNQPQHF. The CDR3, as DNA: TGTGCCAGCAGCTCCTCGGTTAATGTGAACAATCAGCCCCAGCATTTT.

The chain links TRBV29-1 to TRBJ2-3; 11 nucleotides agree with TRBD2. The CDR3 length is 16 residues. V lost 4 bases and J lost 0; bases outside the gene matches: 6. Looked up from germline, CDR1 is SQVTM and CDR2 is ANQGSEA. The CDR3 bases are TGCAGCGTTGGGGGACTAGCGGATTCTAGCACAGATACGCAGTATTTT. It encodes CSVGGLADSSTDTQYF.

This clone was detected a few times. The chain joins TRBV6-6 to TRBJ2-2, with D maybe TRBD2 (7 bases). CDR1 is MNHNY and CDR2 is SVGAGI in the germline V gene (reference sequence). The CDR3 is 14 amino acids. V dropped 4 bases and J dropped 4 bases, with 10 bases sitting between them. The CDR3 DNA reads as TGTGCCAGCAGTTGGGGAGGGGGCACCGGGGAGCTGTTTTTT. Translating gives CASSWGGGTGELFF.

This chain connects TRBV6-6 to TRBJ2-7; D ambiguous. Trimming took 2 bases from V and 2 from J, leaving 7 bases between them. CDR1 and CDR2 from the germline V gene are MNHNY and SVGAGI (reference sequence). The CDR3 has 13 amino acids. DNA of the CDR3: TGTGCCAGCAGTTACGGCAGGACCTACGAGCAGTACTTC. Amino acids: CASSYGRTYEQYF.

V usage is TRBV11-3 and J usage is TRBJ2-3; 7 positions agree with TRBD2. The germline V gene has CDR1 SGHNT and CDR2 YENEEA. The ends lost 5 bases at V and 6 bases at J; junction bases unmatched: 11. This CDR3 is built from 15 residues. CDR3 sequence reads: CASSPPSGVGDTQYF. The CDR3 region has the DNA TGTGCCAGCAGCCCCCCTAGCGGAGTTGGGGATACGCAGTATTTT. Together with reference TRBV11-3 and TRBJ2-3, the CDR3 gives the full variable domain: EAGVVQSPRYKIIEKKQPVAFWCNPISGHNTLYWYLQNLGQGPELLIRYENEEAVDDSQLPKDRFSAERLKGVDSTLKIQPAELGDSAVYLCASSPPSGVGDTQYFGPGTRLTVL.

The chain uses TRBV18 and TRBJ2-1; no firm D call. Germline V lookup: CDR1 KGHSH, CDR2 LQKENI. The CDR3 runs 13 residues. The V end was cut by 4 bases, the J end by 9 bases, with 13 bases between. CDR3 sequence: CASSQFPLVEQFF. DNA of the CDR3: TGTGCCAGCTCACAATTCCCACTGGTTGAGCAGTTCTTC.

The chain recombines TRBV6-6 with TRBJ2-1; possible D gene TRBD1, 6 bases. There are 14 residues in the CDR3. CDR1 is MNHNY, CDR2 SVGAGI, per germline (reference sequence). The V and J ends lost 1 base and 8 bases respectively, with 12 bases between them. CDR3 bases: TGTGCCAGCAGTTACTATCTACAGGGATATGAGCAGTTCTTC. It yields the protein CASSYYLQGYEQFF.